Below, 10 T cell receptor beta chains from the same sample are listed, as sequenced in a study of untreated major depressive disorder. Generated by immunoSEQ multiplex PCR, the TCRdb table keeps only in-frame clones and is missing some. Of about 18,000 clones in the sample, 85% to 90% were seen once. Sequenced input: CD4+ T cells from PBMCs. These receptors came from a woman in her twenties or thirties in good health.

The CDR3 here is CASSLADRAYGGYTF. CDR3 coding DNA: TGTGCCAGCAGTTTGGCCGACAGGGCATATGGAGGCTACACCTTC. The V call is TRBV28, the J call TRBJ1-2; 7 bases line up with TRBD1. There are 15 residues in the CDR3. The J segment lost 8 bases and the V segment lost 3 bases, leaving 12 bases of the junction unmatched. Germline V gives CDR1 MDHEN, CDR2 SYDVKM.

This clone turned up a few times. The J gene is TRBJ2-7, the V gene TRBV18, with unresolved D. Per the germline V gene, CDR1 is KGHSH and CDR2 is LQKENI. This CDR3 is 11 amino acids long. With 5 bases removed from V and 10 bases from J, the gap between germline ends came to 12 bases. The DNA of the CDR3 is TGTGCCAGCTCAAGCTCTAAGTTCCAGTACTTC. Protein sequence: CASSSSKFQYF.

V gene TRBV5-1 combines with J gene TRBJ2-7; a weak D match, TRBD2 (5 bases). Germline CDR1 is SGHRS and CDR2 is YFSETQ. The ends were cut back, 5 bases at V and 1 base at J, with 16 bases in the middle. The length of the CDR3 is 15 residues. This CDR3 is CASSKTGNPSYEQYF. CDR3 sequence (DNA): TGCGCCAGCAGTAAAACCGGGAATCCATCCTACGAGCAGTACTTC.

The chain couples TRBV7-8 to TRBJ2-7, with 7 bases aligning to TRBD1. CDR3 length equals 15 residues. Germline values: CDR1 SGHVS, CDR2 FQNEAQ. V shed 1 base and J 0 bases; nucleotides not matched to a gene: 3. CDR3 DNA: TGTGCCAGCAGCTTAGTGGGACAGAGCTCCTACGAGCAGTACTTC. Translated, it gives CASSLVGQSSYEQYF. The full variable domain, completed using reference TRBV7-8 and TRBJ2-7, is GAGVSQSPRYKVAKRGQDVALRCDPISGHVSLFWYQQALGQGPEFLTYFQNEAQLDKSGLPSDRFFAERPEGSVSTLKIQRTQQEDSAVYLCASSLVGQSSYEQYFGPGTRLTVT.

The chain recombines TRBV7-3 with TRBJ2-6; TRBD1 is a possible D gene (5 bases). CDR3 length: 16 amino acids. V lost 1 base to trimming and J lost 2 bases, with 9 bases between them. The germline V gene encodes CDR1 SGHTA and CDR2 FQGTGA. Here the CDR3 reads CASSLMSGTGANVLTF. The CDR3 DNA is TGTGCCAGCAGCTTAATGTCAGGGACTGGGGCCAACGTCCTGACTTTC.

The chain employs TRBV19 and TRBJ1-1; tentative D call: TRBD1 (6 bases). The CDR3 loop spans 16 amino acids. In germline, CDR1 is LNHDA, CDR2 SQIVND (reference sequence). The V end was cut by 5 bases, the J end by 1 base, with 17 bases between. CDR3 protein: CASSPLSTGQNTEAFF. As DNA, the CDR3 is TGTGCCAGTAGTCCCCTCTCGACAGGACAGAACACTGAAGCTTTCTTT.

The V gene is TRBV28, the J gene TRBJ1-2; tentatively, D is TRBD1 (6 bases). The germline gives CDR1 MDHEN, CDR2 SYDVKM. The CDR3 covers 15 residues. The V end lost 4 bases, the J end lost 4 bases, and 16 bases lay between the germline ends. Here the CDR3 reads CASSSINTGIYGYTF. CDR3 in DNA: TGTGCCAGCAGTTCGATTAACACAGGGATCTATGGCTACACCTTC.

The gene calls are TRBV30 and TRBJ1-5; the D gene is possibly TRBD1 (5 bases). V lost 1 base and J 6 bases, leaving 10 bases between the germline ends. This CDR3 has 13 amino acids. Per germline, CDR1 GTSNPN and CDR2 SVGIG (reference sequence). The CDR3 is CAWSEGQGQPQHF. In DNA form, the CDR3 reads TGTGCCTGGAGTGAAGGACAAGGTCAGCCCCAGCATTTT.

The V gene is TRBV7-9, the J gene TRBJ2-1, with 10 bases aligning to TRBD2. V was pared by 1 base and J by 4 bases, with 1 base of the junction left unmatched. Germline assignment: CDR1 SEHNR and CDR2 FQNEAQ (reference sequence). The CDR3 spans 15 residues. The CDR3 DNA follows: TGTGCCAGCAGCTTAGATAGCGGGAGGTACAATGAGCAGTTCTTC. Encoded protein: CASSLDSGRYNEQFF.

This sequence joins TRBV2 and TRBJ1-5, with D possibly matching TRBD1 (6 bases). Germline CDR1 and CDR2: SNHLY and FYNNEI. The CDR3 loop spans 14 amino acids. V shed 6 bases and J shed 6 bases, with 15 bases lying between them. CDR3 nucleotide sequence: TGTGCCAGCAGCGTCGACAGGCTGAGTCAGCCCCAGCATTTT. It yields the protein CASSVDRLSQPQHF.